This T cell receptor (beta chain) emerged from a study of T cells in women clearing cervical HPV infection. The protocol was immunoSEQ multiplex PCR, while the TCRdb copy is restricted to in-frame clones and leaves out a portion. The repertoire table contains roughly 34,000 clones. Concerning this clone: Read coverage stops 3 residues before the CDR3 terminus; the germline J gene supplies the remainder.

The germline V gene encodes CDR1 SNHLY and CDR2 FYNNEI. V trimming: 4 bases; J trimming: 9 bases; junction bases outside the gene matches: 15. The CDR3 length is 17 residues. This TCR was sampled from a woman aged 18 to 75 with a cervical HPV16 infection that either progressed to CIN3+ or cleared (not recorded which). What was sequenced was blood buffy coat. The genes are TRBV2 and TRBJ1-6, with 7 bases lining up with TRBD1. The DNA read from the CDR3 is TGTGCCAGCAGTGCACAGGGGTCGGGCTATGCGTTTTCACCC. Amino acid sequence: CASSAQGSGYAFSP. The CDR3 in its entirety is CASSAQGSGYAFSPLHF.